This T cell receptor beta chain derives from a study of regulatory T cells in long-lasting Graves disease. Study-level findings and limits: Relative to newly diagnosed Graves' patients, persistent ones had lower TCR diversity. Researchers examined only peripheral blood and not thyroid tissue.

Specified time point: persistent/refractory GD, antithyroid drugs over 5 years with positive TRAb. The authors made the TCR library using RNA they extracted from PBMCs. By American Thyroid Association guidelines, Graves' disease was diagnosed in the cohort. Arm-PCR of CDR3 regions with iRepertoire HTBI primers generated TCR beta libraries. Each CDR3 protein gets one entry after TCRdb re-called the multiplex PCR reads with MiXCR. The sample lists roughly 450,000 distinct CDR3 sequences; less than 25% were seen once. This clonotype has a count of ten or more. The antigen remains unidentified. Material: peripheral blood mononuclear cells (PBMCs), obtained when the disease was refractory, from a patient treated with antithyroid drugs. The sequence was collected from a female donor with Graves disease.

The CDR3: CASRGTGVMGYTF. The CDR3, as DNA: TGTGCCAGCCGGGGGACAGGGGTTATGGGCTACACCTTC. The chain couples TRBV28 to TRBJ1-2; 10 nucleotides align to TRBD1. Germline CDR1 MDHEN, CDR2 SYDVKM. V lost 8 bases, J lost 8 bases, and 8 bases stayed unmatched. The CDR3 has 13 residues.